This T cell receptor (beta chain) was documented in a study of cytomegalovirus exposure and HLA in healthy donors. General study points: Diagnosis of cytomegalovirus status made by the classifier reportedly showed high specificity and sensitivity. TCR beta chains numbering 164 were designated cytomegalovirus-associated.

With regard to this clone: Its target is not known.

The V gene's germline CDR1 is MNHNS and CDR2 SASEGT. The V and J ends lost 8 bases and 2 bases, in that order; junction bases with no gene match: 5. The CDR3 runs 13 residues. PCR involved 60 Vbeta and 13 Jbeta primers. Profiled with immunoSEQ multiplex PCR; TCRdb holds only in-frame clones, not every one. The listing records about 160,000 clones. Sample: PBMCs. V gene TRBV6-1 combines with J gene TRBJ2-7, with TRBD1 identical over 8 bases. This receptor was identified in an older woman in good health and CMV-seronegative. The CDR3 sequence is CASGDRNPYEQYF. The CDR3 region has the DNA TGTGCCAGCGGGGACAGGAACCCCTACGAGCAGTACTTC.